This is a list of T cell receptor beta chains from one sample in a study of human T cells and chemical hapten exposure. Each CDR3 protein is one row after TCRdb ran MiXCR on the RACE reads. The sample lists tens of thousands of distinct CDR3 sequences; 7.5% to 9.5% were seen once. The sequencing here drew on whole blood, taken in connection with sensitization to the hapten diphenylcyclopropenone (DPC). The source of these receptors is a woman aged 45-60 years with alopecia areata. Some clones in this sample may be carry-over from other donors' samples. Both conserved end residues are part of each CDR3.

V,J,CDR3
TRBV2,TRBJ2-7,CASRQVLSSYEQYF
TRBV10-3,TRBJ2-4,CAISETAQNIQYF
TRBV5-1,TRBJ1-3,CASSMSEPGNTIYF
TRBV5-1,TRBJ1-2,CASSFQGEGIGYTF
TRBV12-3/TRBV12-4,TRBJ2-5,CASSLIGAGEETQYF
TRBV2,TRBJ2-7,CASSERSGSSYEQYF
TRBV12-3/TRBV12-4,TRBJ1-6,CASSRQEGSPLHF
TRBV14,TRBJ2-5,CASSQVRVAGGETQYF
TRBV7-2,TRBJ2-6,CASSSSPTGANVLTF
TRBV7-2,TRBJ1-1,CASSLPGGRTEAFF
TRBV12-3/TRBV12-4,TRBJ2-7,CASSFRSLAGVGEQYF
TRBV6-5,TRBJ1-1,CASSYQGQNTEAFF